One sample yielded the 12 T cell receptor beta chains listed below, sequenced in a study of response to subunit inactivated influenza vaccine. TCRdb analysed the RT-PCR reads with MiXCR anew, one entry per CDR3 protein. This table holds approximately 520,000 distinct CDR3 sequences, about 15% found once. The source was CD4+ T cells sorted from PBMCs, collected around 25 months after vaccination. These receptor sequences come from a man between 50 and 70 years old who received an inactivated influenza vaccine.

This clonotype was seen many times. The chain combines TRBV7-2 with TRBJ2-7; the match to TRBD1 covers 9 bases. V shed 6 bases and J 1 base; nucleotides not matched to a gene: 4. Looked up from germline, CDR1 is SGHTA and CDR2 is FQGNSA. The CDR3 totals 14 residues. CDR3 loop: CASRSGTGSYEQYF. For the CDR3, the DNA is TGTGCCAGCAGGTCCGGGACAGGGTCCTACGAGCAGTACTTC.

This clonotype was counted between two and nine times. V is TRBV9 and J is TRBJ1-1; 7 bases fit TRBD1. CDR1 and CDR2 from the germline V gene are SGDLS and YYNGEE. This CDR3 comprises 18 residues. The trim removed 4 bases at V and 1 base at J, leaving 16 bases unmatched. The CDR3 DNA reads as TGTGCCAGCAGCACCGCACCCACAGGGGCGATGGGGAACACTGAAGCTTTCTTT. Its translation is CASSTAPTGAMGNTEAFF.

This clonotype was observed a few times. The chain recombines TRBV28 with TRBJ2-7, with D maybe TRBD2 (7 bases). Per germline, CDR1 MDHEN and CDR2 SYDVKM. CDR3 length: 17 residues. The V end lost 3 bases, the J end lost 5 bases, and 23 bases lay between the germline ends. In DNA form, the CDR3 reads TGTGCCAGCAGTTTCCGGGCGAGGGGGAGGGTTTTAAACGAGCAGTACTTC. Encoded protein: CASSFRARGRVLNEQYF.

The CDR3 nucleotides read TGTGCCAGCAGTGATGGGTTCCCGGTCCAAGAGACCCAGTACTTC. Translating gives CASSDGFPVQETQYF. The chain carries TRBV2 and TRBJ2-5; D gene unclear. CDR1 and CDR2 from the germline V gene are SNHLY and FYNNEI. V was cut by 3 bases and J by 1 base, with 12 bases left in between. This CDR3 has 15 residues.

The chain joins TRBV20-1 to TRBJ1-1, with a tentative D call TRBD1 (5 bases). The CDR3 has 14 residues. With 2 bases removed from V and 0 bases from J, the gap between germline ends came to 10 bases. Looked up from germline, CDR1 is DFQATT and CDR2 is SNEGSKA (reference sequence). CDR3 DNA sequence: TGCAGTGCTAGACGGGGGTACATGAACACTGAAGCTTTCTTT. This gives the protein CSARRGYMNTEAFF.

This clonotype was recorded a few times. The genes are TRBV20-1 and TRBJ2-7; D possibly matches TRBD1 or TRBD2 (6 bases each). Germline CDR1 and CDR2: DFQATT and SNEGSKA (reference sequence). Trimming stripped 3 bases from V and 2 bases from J, with 11 bases between. The length of the CDR3 is 13 residues. CDR3 protein: CSARRGEAYEQYF. In DNA form, the CDR3 reads TGCAGTGCTAGGAGGGGGGAGGCCTACGAGCAGTACTTC.

V gene TRBV7-2 combines with J gene TRBJ2-1; D possibly corresponds to TRBD2 (5 bases). V gave up 2 bases and J gave up 6 bases, with 11 bases separating them. The V gene's germline CDR1 is SGHTA and CDR2 FQGNSA. The CDR3 loop spans 14 amino acids. The CDR3 here is CASSLFGGFNEQFF. DNA of the CDR3: TGTGCCAGCAGCTTATTCGGAGGATTCAATGAGCAGTTCTTC.

This clonotype was seen a handful of times. The rearrangement links TRBV7-2 to TRBJ1-1; no definite D call. V was clipped by 7 bases and J by 1 base, with 10 bases between them. Germline values: CDR1 SGHTA, CDR2 FQGNSA. The CDR3 is 13 amino acids. The chain's CDR3 is CASTNHGNTEAFF. The CDR3 DNA reads TGTGCCAGCACCAACCATGGGAACACTGAAGCTTTCTTT. The full variable domain, with the rest looked up from reference TRBV7-2 and TRBJ1-1, is GAGVSQSPSNKVTEKGKDVELRCDPISGHTALYWYRQSLGQGLEFLIYFQGNSAPDKSGLPSDRFSAERTGGSVSTLTIQRTQQEDSAVYLCASTNHGNTEAFFGQGTRLTVV.

A few counts support this clonotype. This chain connects TRBV5-4 to TRBJ2-1; 11 bases agree with TRBD2. Germline lookup yields CDR1 SGHNT and CDR2 YYREEE (reference sequence). The CDR3 covers 18 residues. Germline trimming cut 4 bases from V and 9 bases from J; bases unmatched to any gene: 18. This CDR3 is CASSLARPALAGVAEQFF. DNA for the CDR3: TGTGCCAGCAGCCTGGCCCGTCCGGCACTAGCGGGAGTGGCTGAGCAGTTCTTC.

This rearrangement joins TRBV7-2 to TRBJ1-2, with 9 positions matching TRBD1. The CDR3 is made up of 15 amino acids. From germline, CDR1 is SGHTA and CDR2 FQGNSA. Trimming removed 4 bases from V and 10 bases from J; junction bases left unmatched: 13. The CDR3 sequence: CASSSFTFGTGFYTF. CDR3 nucleotides: TGTGCCAGCAGCTCCTTCACCTTTGGGACAGGGTTCTACACCTTC.

For this clonotype: The CDR3 does not end in the conserved phenylalanine or tryptophan, so this is likely a read error. The chain employs TRBV7-2 and TRBJ1-3; no firm D call. V gave up 7 bases and J gave up 1 base, with 8 bases separating them. The CDR3 spans 13 residues. The V gene's germline CDR1 is SGHTA and CDR2 FQGNSA. Here the CDR3 reads CASTWRSGNTIYL. The CDR3 DNA follows: TGTGCCAGCACCTGGCGATCTGGAAACACCATATATTTA.

This clonotype showed up just a few times. For the CDR3, the DNA is TGTGCCAGTACCGCCGACGCCGGGACAGCGAAGTATGGCTACACCTTC. This encodes CASTADAGTAKYGYTF. The chain joins TRBV19 to TRBJ1-2; 7 nucleotides line up with TRBD1. Trimming removed 7 bases from V and 5 bases from J; junction bases left unmatched: 16. Germline assignment: CDR1 LNHDA and CDR2 SQIVND (reference sequence). This CDR3 region has 16 residues. Using reference TRBV19 and TRBJ1-2 for the parts outside the CDR3, the full variable domain is DGGITQSPKYLFRKEGQNVTLSCEQNLNHDAMYWYRQDPGQGLRLIYYSQIVNDFQKGDIAEGYSVSREKKESFPLTVTSAQKNPTAFYLCASTADAGTAKYGYTFGSGTRLTVV.